The 5 T cell receptor beta chains reported below all come from one sample, sequenced in a study of T cells after yellow fever vaccination. One entry per CDR3 protein results from TCRdb running MiXCR on the 5' RACE reads. The sample lists over 200,000 distinct CDR3 sequences, 6.5% to 7.5% occurring once. The starting material was CD4+ T cells sorted from PBMCs, obtained on the day of the yellow fever booster vaccination. Receptors originate from a man in his thirties or forties who received the YFV17D yellow fever vaccine.

The chain is built from TRBV12-3 or TRBV12-4 and TRBJ2-1; 14 bases align to TRBD2. The V segment lost 8 bases and the J segment 6 bases; nucleotides outside the gene matches: 0. CDR3 length: 13 residues. The CDR3 sequence: CASGTSGSNEQFF. In DNA form, the CDR3 reads TGTGCCAGCGGGACTAGCGGGAGCAATGAGCAGTTCTTC.

This rearrangement joins TRBV19 to TRBJ2-1; 14 bases line up with TRBD2. After removal of 4 bases from V and 16 bases from J, the junction contained 12 bases not matched to a gene. Germline lookup yields CDR1 LNHDA and CDR2 SQIVND (reference sequence). The CDR3 loop spans 15 amino acids. The CDR3 sequence is CASSKTGLAGAPDFF. CDR3 DNA: TGTGCCAGTAGTAAAACGGGACTAGCGGGAGCTCCCGATTTCTTC.

This clonotype was recorded many times. The V call is TRBV5-1, the J call TRBJ2-2; 7 bases line up with TRBD2. The CDR3 totals 15 residues. V shed 4 bases and J 4 bases; nucleotides not matched to a gene: 7. In germline, CDR1 is SGHRS, CDR2 YFSETQ. The CDR3 loop reads CASSPTSGATGELFF. CDR3 sequence (DNA): TGCGCCAGCAGCCCTACGAGCGGGGCCACCGGGGAGCTGTTTTTT.

About this clonotype itself: With a much larger clone just one base away, this may be a read error. J is TRBJ2-5 and V is TRBV7-2, with D perhaps matching TRBD1 (5 bases). This CDR3 has 12 residues. Looked up from germline, CDR1 is SGHTA and CDR2 is FQGNSA. V lost 3 bases and J 7 bases, leaving 9 bases between the germline ends. CDR3: CASSFETGTQYF. As DNA, the CDR3 is TGTGCCAGCAGCTTCGAAACAGGGACCCAGTACTTC.

This clonotype was seen repeatedly, ten times or more. This chain connects TRBV5-5 to TRBJ2-1; 12 nucleotides line up with TRBD2. Per the germline V gene, CDR1 is SGHKS and CDR2 is YYEKEE (reference sequence). CDR3 length equals 16 residues. After removal of 2 bases from V and 3 bases from J, the junction contained 3 bases not matched to a gene. CDR3 residues: CASSFSTSGSYNEQFF. As DNA, the CDR3 is TGTGCCAGCAGCTTCTCGACTAGCGGGAGCTACAATGAGCAGTTCTTC.